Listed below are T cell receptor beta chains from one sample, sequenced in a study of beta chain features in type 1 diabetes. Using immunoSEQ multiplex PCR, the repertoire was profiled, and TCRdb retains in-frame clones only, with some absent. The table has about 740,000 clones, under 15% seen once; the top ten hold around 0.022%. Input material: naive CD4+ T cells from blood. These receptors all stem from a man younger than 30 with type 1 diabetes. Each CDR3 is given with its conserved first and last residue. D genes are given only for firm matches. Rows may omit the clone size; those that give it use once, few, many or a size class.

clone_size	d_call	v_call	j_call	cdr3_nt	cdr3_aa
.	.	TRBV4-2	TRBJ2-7	TGTGCCAGCAGCCAAGTTGGGAACTACGAGCAGTACTTC	CASSQVGNYEQYF
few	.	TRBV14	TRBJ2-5	TGTGCCAGCAGCCAAGCAAGGACTGTGGAGACCCAGTACTTC	CASSQARTVETQYF
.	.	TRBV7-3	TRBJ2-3	TGTGCCAGCAGCTTGGGGCAGCGCACAGATACGCAGTATTTT	CASSLGQRTDTQYF
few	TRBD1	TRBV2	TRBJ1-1	TGTGCCAGCTGTGACAGGGGGCTTTCTGAAGCTTTCTTT	CASCDRGLSEAFF
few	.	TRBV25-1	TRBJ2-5	TGTGCCAGCAGTGAATATGGGGGGGGCCCCGAGACCCAGTACTTC	CASSEYGGGPETQYF
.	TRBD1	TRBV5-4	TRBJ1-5	TGTGCCAGCAGCTTTGGACAGGCCGGATCGCCCCAGCATTTT	CASSFGQAGSPQHF
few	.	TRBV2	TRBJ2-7	TGTGCCAGCAGCCCTTGGAGGGCGGAGGAGCAGTACTTC	CASSPWRAEEQYF
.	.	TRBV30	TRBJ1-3	TGTGCCTGTCGCCAGTCCTCTGGAAACACCATATATTTT	CACRQSSGNTIYF
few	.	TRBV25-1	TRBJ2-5	TGTGCCAGCAGGACAGGTGGGGGGGAGACCCAGTACTTC	CASRTGGGETQYF
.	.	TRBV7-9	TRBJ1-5	TGTGCCAGCAGCTTGGGGGGAGGTGAGCCCCAGCATTTT	CASSLGGGEPQHF
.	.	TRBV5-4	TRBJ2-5	TGTGCCAGCAGCCGCGAAATGGGGACCCAAGAGACCCAGTACTTC	CASSREMGTQETQYF
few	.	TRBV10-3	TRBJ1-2	TGTGCCATCAGTGAGTCCGGCAACTATGGCTACACCTTC	CAISESGNYGYTF
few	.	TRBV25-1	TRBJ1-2	TGTGCCAGCCGTCCCCGGGACCCAAGAAACTATGGCTACACCTTC	CASRPRDPRNYGYTF
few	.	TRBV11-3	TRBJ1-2	TGTGCCAGCAGCGGCGACAGATCTATCTATGGCTACACCTTC	CASSGDRSIYGYTF
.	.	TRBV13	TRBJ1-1	TGTGCCAGCAGCTCTCGGTCCTCTGAAGCTTTCTTT	CASSSRSSEAFF
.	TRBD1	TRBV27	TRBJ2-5	TGTGCCAGCATTTCCGACAGGGGGCCCCGAGAGACCCAGTACTTC	CASISDRGPRETQYF
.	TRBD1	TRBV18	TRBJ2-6	TGTGCCAGCTCAGGACAGGGCGGTGGGGCCAACGTCCTGACTTTC	CASSGQGGGANVLTF
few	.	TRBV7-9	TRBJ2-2	TGTGCCACACAGGGACCCGGGGAGCTGTTTTTT	CATQGPGELFF
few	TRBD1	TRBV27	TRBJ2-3	TGTGCCAGCAGTGGACAGGGGTACACAGATACGCAGTATTTT	CASSGQGYTDTQYF
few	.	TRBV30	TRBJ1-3	TGTGCCTGGAACAAGGATTCGTCTGGAAACACCATATATTTT	CAWNKDSSGNTIYF
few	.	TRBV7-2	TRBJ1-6	TGTGCCAGCAGCTTAAGATCCTCCTATAATTCACCCCTCCACTTT	CASSLRSSYNSPLHF
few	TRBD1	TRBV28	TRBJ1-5	TGTGCCAGCACTCTCCAGGGGGATCAGCCCCAGCATTTT	CASTLQGDQPQHF
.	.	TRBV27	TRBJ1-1	TGTGCCAGCAGTTTCCGGACGAACACTGAAGCTTTCTTT	CASSFRTNTEAFF
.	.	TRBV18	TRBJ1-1	TGTGCCAGCTCACTACAGGGGAACACTGAAGCTTTCTTT	CASSLQGNTEAFF
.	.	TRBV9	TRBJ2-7	TGTGCCAGCAGCCCCAGTGAGGCTGGGTACGAGCAGTACTTC	CASSPSEAGYEQYF
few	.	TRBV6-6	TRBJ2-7	TGTGCCAGCAGTTCATCCGACAGGTCCTACGAGCAGTACTTC	CASSSSDRSYEQYF
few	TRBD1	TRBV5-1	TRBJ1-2	TGCGCCAGCAGCGGGGGACAGGTAATGGATGGCTACACCTTC	CASSGGQVMDGYTF
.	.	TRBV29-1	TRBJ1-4	TGCAGCGTCCGTTGGAGGGGACGTTTGGGAGAAAAACTGTTTTTT	CSVRWRGRLGEKLFF
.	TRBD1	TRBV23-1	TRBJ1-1	TGCGCCAGCAGTCTGGGACAGGGGGTAGGTGAAGCTTTCTTT	CASSLGQGVGEAFF
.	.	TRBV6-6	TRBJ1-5	TGTGCCAGCAGTTACTCCACCGCCAGCAATCAGCCCCAGCATTTT	CASSYSTASNQPQHF
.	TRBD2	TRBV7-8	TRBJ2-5	TGTGCCAGCACCTCGGCGGGGGGAACAATCCAAGAGACCCAGTACTTC	CASTSAGGTIQETQYF
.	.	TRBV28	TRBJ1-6	TGTGCCAGCATCGGCCCCCAGGGCGGGGTCGTGGTTTCACCCCTCCACTTT	CASIGPQGGVVVSPLHF
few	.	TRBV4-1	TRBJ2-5	TGCGCCAGCAGCCAAGACACTGGAATCGGCGGAGAGACCCAGTACTTC	CASSQDTGIGGETQYF
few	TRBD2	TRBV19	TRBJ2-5	TGTGCCAGTAGTTCCGGGGGGGCCAGTCCCGAGACCCAGTACTTC	CASSSGGASPETQYF
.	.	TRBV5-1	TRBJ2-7	TGCGCCAGCAGCTTGGGGCAGATGCTTGCTGAGCAGTACTTC	CASSLGQMLAEQYF
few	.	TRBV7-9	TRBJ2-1	TGTGCCAGCAGCTTAAATAGCTACAATGAGCAGTTCTTC	CASSLNSYNEQFF
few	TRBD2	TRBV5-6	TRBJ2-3	TGTGCCAGCAGCTTGCGGGGAGGGCCAGATACGCAGTATTTT	CASSLRGGPDTQYF
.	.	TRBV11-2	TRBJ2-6	TGTGCCAGCAGCTTAAGTCTATGGCAGGGGACTGGGGCCAACGTCCTGACTTTC	CASSLSLWQGTGANVLTF
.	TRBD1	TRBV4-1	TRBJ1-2	TGCGCCAGCAGCCAAGATCATTCACAGGGGTATGGCTACACCTTC	CASSQDHSQGYGYTF
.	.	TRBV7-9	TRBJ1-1	TGTGCCTCGCCAAGCGGACTGATGAACACTGAAGCTTTCTTT	CASPSGLMNTEAFF
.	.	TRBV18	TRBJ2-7	TGTGCCAGCTCACCAGCCAGGGGTGACGAGCAGTACTTC	CASSPARGDEQYF
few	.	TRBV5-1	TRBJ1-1	TGCGCCAGCAGCTTGGTTGGCGACGGTGAAGCTTTCTTT	CASSLVGDGEAFF
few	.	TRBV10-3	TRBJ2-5	TGTGCCAGCAGTGAAAGGGAGACCCAGTACTTC	CASSERETQYF
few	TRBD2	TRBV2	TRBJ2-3	TGTGCCAGCAGGATTCCGGCGGGGGGGTGGTCAGATACGCAGTATTTT	CASRIPAGGWSDTQYF
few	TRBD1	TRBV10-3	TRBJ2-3	TGTGCCATCAACACAGGGACAGGCACAGATACGCAGTATTTT	CAINTGTGTDTQYF
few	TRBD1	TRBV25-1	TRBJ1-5	TGTGCCAGCAGTGACTACAGGGGGCAGGCTTCATTT	CASSDYRGQASF
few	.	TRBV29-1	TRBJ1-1	TGCAGCGTTGCCCTGACTACAAGAATGAACACTGAAGCTTTCTTT	CSVALTTRMNTEAFF
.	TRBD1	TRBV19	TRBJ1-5	TGTGCCAGCGGCAAAGAACAGGGGGGCAATCAGCCCCAGCATTTT	CASGKEQGGNQPQHF